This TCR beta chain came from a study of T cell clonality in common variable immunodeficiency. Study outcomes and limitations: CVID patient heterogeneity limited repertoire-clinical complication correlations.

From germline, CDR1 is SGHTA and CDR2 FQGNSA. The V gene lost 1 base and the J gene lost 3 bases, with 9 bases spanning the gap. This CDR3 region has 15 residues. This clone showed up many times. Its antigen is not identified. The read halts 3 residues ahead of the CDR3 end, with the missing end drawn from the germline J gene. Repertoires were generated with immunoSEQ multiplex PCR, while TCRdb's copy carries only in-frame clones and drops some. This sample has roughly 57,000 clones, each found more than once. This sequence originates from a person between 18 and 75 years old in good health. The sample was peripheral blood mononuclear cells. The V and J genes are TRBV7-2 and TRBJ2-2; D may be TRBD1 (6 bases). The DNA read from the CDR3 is TGTGCCAGCAGCTTAGTCTCAGGGGACACCGGGGAG. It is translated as CASSLVSGDTGE. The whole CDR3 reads CASSLVSGDTGELFF. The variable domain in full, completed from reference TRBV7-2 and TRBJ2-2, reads GAGVSQSPSNKVTEKGKDVELRCDPISGHTALYWYRQSLGQGLEFLIYFQGNSAPDKSGLPSDRFSAERTGGSVSTLTIQRTQQEDSAVYLCASSLVSGDTGELFFGEGSRLTVL.